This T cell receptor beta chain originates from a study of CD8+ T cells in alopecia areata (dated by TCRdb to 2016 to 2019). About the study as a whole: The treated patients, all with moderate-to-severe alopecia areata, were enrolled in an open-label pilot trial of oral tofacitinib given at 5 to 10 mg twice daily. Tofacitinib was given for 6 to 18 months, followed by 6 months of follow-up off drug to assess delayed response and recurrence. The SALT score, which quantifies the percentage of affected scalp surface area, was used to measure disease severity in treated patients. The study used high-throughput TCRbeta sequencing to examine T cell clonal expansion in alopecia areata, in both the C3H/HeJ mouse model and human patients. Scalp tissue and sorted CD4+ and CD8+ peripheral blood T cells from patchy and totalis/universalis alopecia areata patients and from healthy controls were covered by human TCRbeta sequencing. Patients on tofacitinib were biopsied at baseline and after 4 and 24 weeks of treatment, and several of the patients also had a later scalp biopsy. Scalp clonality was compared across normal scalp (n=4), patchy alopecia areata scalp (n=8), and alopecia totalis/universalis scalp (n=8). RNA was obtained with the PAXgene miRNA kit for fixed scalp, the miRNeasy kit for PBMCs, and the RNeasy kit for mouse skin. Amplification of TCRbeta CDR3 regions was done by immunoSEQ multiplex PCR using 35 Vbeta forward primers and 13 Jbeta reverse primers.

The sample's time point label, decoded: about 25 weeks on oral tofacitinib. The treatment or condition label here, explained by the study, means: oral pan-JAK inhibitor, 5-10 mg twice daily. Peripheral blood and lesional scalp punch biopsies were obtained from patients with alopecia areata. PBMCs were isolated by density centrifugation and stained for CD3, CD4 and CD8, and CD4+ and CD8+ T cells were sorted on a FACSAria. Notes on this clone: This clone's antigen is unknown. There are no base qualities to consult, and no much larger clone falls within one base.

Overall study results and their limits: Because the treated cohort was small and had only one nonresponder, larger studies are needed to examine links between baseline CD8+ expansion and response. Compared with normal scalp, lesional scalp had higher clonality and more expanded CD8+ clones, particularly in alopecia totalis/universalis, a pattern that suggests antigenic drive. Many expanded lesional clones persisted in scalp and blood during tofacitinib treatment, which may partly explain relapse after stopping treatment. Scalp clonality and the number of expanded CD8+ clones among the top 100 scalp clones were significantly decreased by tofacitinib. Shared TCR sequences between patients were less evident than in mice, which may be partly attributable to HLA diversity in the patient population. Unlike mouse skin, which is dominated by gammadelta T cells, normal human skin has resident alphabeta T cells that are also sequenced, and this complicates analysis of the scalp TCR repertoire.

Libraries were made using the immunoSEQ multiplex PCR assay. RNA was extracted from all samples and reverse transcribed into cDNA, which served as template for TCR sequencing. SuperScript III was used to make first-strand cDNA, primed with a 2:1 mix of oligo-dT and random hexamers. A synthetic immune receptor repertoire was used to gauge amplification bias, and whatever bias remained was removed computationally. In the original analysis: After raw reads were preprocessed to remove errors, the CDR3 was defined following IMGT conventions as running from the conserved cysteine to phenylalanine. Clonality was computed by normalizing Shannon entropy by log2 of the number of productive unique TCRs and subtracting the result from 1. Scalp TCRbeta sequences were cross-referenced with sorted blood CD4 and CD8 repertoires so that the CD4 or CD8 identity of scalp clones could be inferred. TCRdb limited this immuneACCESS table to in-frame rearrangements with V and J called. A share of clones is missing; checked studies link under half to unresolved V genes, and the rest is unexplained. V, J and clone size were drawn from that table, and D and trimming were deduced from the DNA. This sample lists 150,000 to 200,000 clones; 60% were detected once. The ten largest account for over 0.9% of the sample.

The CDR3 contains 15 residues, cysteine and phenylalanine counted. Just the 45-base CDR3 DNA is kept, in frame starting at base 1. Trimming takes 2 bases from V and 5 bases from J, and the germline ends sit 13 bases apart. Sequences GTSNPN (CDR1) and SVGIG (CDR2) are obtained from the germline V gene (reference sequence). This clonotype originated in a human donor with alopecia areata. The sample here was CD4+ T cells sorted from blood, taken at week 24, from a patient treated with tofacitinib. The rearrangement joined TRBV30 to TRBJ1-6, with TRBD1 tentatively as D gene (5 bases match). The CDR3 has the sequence CAWSPGQINNSPLHF. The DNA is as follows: TGTGCCTGGAGTCCGGGGCAGATCAATAATTCACCCCTCCACTTT.